These T cell receptor beta chains were read from a single sample in a study of shared clonotypes between healthy human individuals. Repertoires were generated with immunoSEQ multiplex PCR, while TCRdb's copy carries only in-frame clones and drops some. The table records about 980,000 clones, approximately 80% of them present only once. The material sequenced was memory CD4+ T cells sorted from blood. Receptors were obtained from a man between 18 and 29 years old in good health. Both conserved end residues are part of each CDR3. Each record gives: J gene, V gene, clone size, D gene, CDR3 DNA, CDR3 protein. D genes are given only for firm matches. Rows may omit the clone size; those that give it use once, few, many or a size class.

TRBJ2-5 TRBV5-4 few . TGTGCCAGCAGCTTGGAAACAGAGACCCAGTACTTC CASSLETETQYF
TRBJ2-3 TRBV7-2 . TRBD2 TGTGCCAGCAGCTCCAGACCTAGCGGGAGCGCAGATACGCAGTATTTT CASSSRPSGSADTQYF
TRBJ2-5 TRBV19 . TRBD2 TGTGCCAGTAGTATAGAAAGCGGGAGGGGGATAGGGACCCAGTACTTC CASSIESGRGIGTQYF
TRBJ2-1 TRBV19 . . TGTGCCAGTAGTCCCCGGACAGCGGGCGAGCAGTTCTTC CASSPRTAGEQFF
TRBJ2-2 TRBV5-6 . . TGTGCCAGCAGCGGGGACGGATCGAACACCGGGGAGCTGTTTTTT CASSGDGSNTGELFF
TRBJ2-1 TRBV7-2 . . TGTGCCAGCACCCCCCCGGGCCTTGGTGAGCAGTTCTTC CASTPPGLGEQFF
TRBJ1-3 TRBV7-9 many . TGTGCCAGCAGCTTTACAGACTTATCCTCTGGAAACACCATATATTTT CASSFTDLSSGNTIYF
TRBJ2-5 TRBV11-1 . . TGTGCCAGCAGCTTAGTAACAGGCCCCCAAGAGACCCAGTACTTC CASSLVTGPQETQYF
TRBJ1-6 TRBV7-6 once . TGTGCCAGCAGCTTAGCGGAGAATTCACCCTTCCACTTT CASSLAENSPFHF
TRBJ2-7 TRBV19 . TRBD2 TGTGCCAGTAGTATAGGAGCGGGGGCCTCCTACGAGCAGTACTTC CASSIGAGASYEQYF
TRBJ2-1 TRBV29-1 . . TGCAGCGTCCTGAGCGGGTACCTCTACAATGAGCAGTTCTTC CSVLSGYLYNEQFF
TRBJ2-2 TRBV7-9 . . TGTGCCAGCAGCTTTCGACTTAAAGCCGGGGAGCTGTTTTTT CASSFRLKAGELFF
TRBJ2-5 TRBV2 . . TGTGCCAGCAGTGGAGAAGGGACCACCCAAGAGACCCAGTACTTC CASSGEGTTQETQYF
TRBJ2-2 TRBV28 . TRBD1 TGTGCCAGCGGGCTACAGGGGAGTACCGGGGAGCTGTTTTTT CASGLQGSTGELFF
TRBJ1-2 TRBV2 . . TGTGCCAGCAGAGTGACCCGGACAAGAGGAGAGGGTGGCTACACCTTC CASRVTRTRGEGGYTF
TRBJ2-5 TRBV16 . TRBD2 TGTGCCAGCAGCCAATCTACTAGCGGGACCCAGTACTTC CASSQSTSGTQYF